One and the same sample provided the 31 T cell receptor beta chains below, sequenced in a study of T cell repertoires in aging, cancer and after chemotherapy (dated by TCRdb to about 2019). TCRdb lists the instrument as Illumina MiSeq. Rearranged TRB sequences spanning V, D and J segments were amplified in a multiplex touch-down PCR with a mixed TRB-A/B primer pool. The public reads were quality trimmed at Q25 with fastp and then assembled into clones with MiXCR by TCRdb, keeping productive beta chains. Every entry covers one CDR3 protein and lists the most common genes and DNA from its rows. The sample has around 13,000 distinct CDR3 sequences on record, under 30% of them singletons. The ten biggest clones cover about 3% of the sample. TCR beta rearrangements were amplified from genomic DNA extracted from peripheral blood rather than from sorted cells or RNA. The sample was blood. The receptors come from a human donor in good health.

In this sample, this clonotype turned up a few times. This sequence joins TRBV10-3 and TRBJ1-2; 9 positions agree with TRBD1. Germline trimming cut 8 bases from V and 7 bases from J; bases unmatched to any gene: 17. Germline-derived CDR1 and CDR2 are ENHRY and SYGVKD. The CDR3 spans 16 residues. This CDR3 is CAISWDREAPYRGYTF. CDR3 DNA: TGTGCCATCTCCTGGGACAGGGAGGCCCCTTATCGTGGCTACACCTTC.

This rearrangement joins TRBV7-3 to TRBJ2-2; D is possibly TRBD1 (6 bases). The CDR3 has 15 amino acids. Germline CDR1 and CDR2: SGHTA and FQGTGA. V gave up 5 bases and J gave up 2 bases, with 12 bases separating them. CDR3: CASSLRTVNTGELFF. DNA for the CDR3: TGTGCCAGCAGCCTCCGGACAGTCAACACCGGGGAGCTGTTTTTT.

In this sample, this clonotype turned up a few times. The chain joins TRBV7-9 to TRBJ2-3; 8 bases match TRBD1. CDR1 is SEHNR, CDR2 FQNEAQ, per germline (reference sequence). With V trimmed by 1 base and J by 1 base, 4 bases remained unmatched. This CDR3 has 16 residues. CDR3 bases: TGTGCCAGCAGCTTAGGGACAGGGAGAGGCACAGATACGCAGTATTTT. Amino acids: CASSLGTGRGTDTQYF.

CDR3 residues: CAWSVGLSTDTQYF. The CDR3 DNA follows: TGTGCCTGGAGTGTAGGACTATCCACAGATACGCAGTATTTT. The chain carries TRBV30 and TRBJ2-3; tentative D call: TRBD2 (6 bases). The germline CDR1 and CDR2 sequences are GTSNPN and SVGIG (reference sequence). Trimming took off 0 bases at V and 2 bases at J, with 9 bases between the two ends. This CDR3 is 14 amino acids long.

This clonotype was seen only a few times. The chain employs TRBV25-1 and TRBJ2-2, with TRBD1 identical over 7 bases. The germline gives CDR1 MGHDK, CDR2 SYGVNS. The CDR3 extends over 16 amino acids. Trimming removed 4 bases from V and 5 bases from J; junction bases left unmatched: 10. The CDR3 DNA is TGTGCCAGCAGTGGCCGGGACAGAGATTGGACCGGGGAGCTGTTTTTT. Its translation: CASSGRDRDWTGELFF.

This clonotype is categorized as medium-sized (0.01 to 0.1%). This chain connects TRBV29-1 to TRBJ2-1; 8 positions match TRBD1. Trimming at V came to 4 bases and at J to 8 bases, leaving 10 bases not matched to a gene. The germline gives CDR1 SQVTM, CDR2 ANQGSEA. This CDR3 has 14 residues. In DNA form, the CDR3 reads TGCAGCGTTGTGCAGGGGGCTGTTGCCGATGAGCAGTTCTTC. Translating it yields CSVVQGAVADEQFF.

The genes are TRBV27 and TRBJ1-4; D perhaps matches TRBD1 (5 bases). The CDR3 contains 13 residues. Germline lookup yields CDR1 MNHEY and CDR2 SMNVEV (reference sequence). The V gene lost 5 bases and the J gene lost 8 bases, with 12 bases spanning the gap. The CDR3 sequence is CASSRQGGEKLFF. Here the CDR3 DNA reads TGTGCCAGCAGTCGCCAGGGTGGCGAAAAACTGTTTTTT.

This clonotype was recorded a few times. The chain couples TRBV5-4 to TRBJ2-3; D perhaps matches TRBD2 (7 bases). The CDR3 runs to 15 residues. Germline loops: CDR1 SGHNT, CDR2 YYREEE (reference sequence). V was shortened by 4 bases and J by 1 base, with 13 bases between the two germline ends. CDR3 bases: TGTGCCAGCAGCCCGGGGGGCGTAGGCACAGATACGCAGTATTTT. This codes for CASSPGGVGTDTQYF.

In DNA, the CDR3 is TGCAGTGCTACCCGGACTAGCGGGGTCTACACCGGGGAGCTGTTTTTT. Residues: CSATRTSGVYTGELFF. V is TRBV20-1 and J is TRBJ2-2; TRBD2 matches at 12 bases. V was clipped by 4 bases and J by 3 bases; unmatched bases: 6. This CDR3 has 16 residues. The V gene's germline CDR1 is DFQATT and CDR2 SNEGSKA (reference sequence).

The chain uses TRBV12-3 or TRBV12-4 and TRBJ1-2; 7 bases match TRBD1. V trimming: 3 bases; J trimming: 0 bases; junction bases outside the gene matches: 4. This CDR3 region has 15 residues. The CDR3 loop is CASSFRTGSNYGYTF. For the CDR3, the DNA is TGTGCCAGCAGTTTCCGGACAGGTTCTAACTATGGCTACACCTTC.

This clonotype was detected a few times. The V call is TRBV5-1, the J call TRBJ2-7, with D maybe TRBD1 (6 bases). V was clipped by 3 bases and J by 3 bases, with 13 bases between them. Germline loops: CDR1 SGHRS, CDR2 YFSETQ. The CDR3 contains 14 residues. The CDR3 DNA sequence: TGCGCCAGCAGCTACCACCAACAGGGCTACGAGCAGTACTTC. It yields the protein CASSYHQQGYEQYF.

A remark on this clonotype: The junction departs from the called germline gene at one end, perhaps through a read error. The chain uses TRBV4-3 and TRBJ2-7, with D tentatively TRBD2 (5 bases). The CDR3 runs 18 residues. Germline loops: CDR1 LGHNA, CDR2 YSLEER. Here the CDR3 DNA reads TGTGCCAGCAGCCAACTTTCCCCCTCGGCAGGACTGGCCTACGAGCAGTACTTC. Translating gives CASSQLSPSAGLAYEQYF.

The V call is TRBV12-3 or TRBV12-4, the J call TRBJ1-5; 9 bases map to TRBD1. The V and J ends lost 4 bases and 6 bases, in that order; junction bases with no gene match: 4. The length of the CDR3 is 14 residues. CDR3 nucleotides: TGTGCCAGCAGTTCACAGGGGGCAGGTCAGCCCCAGCATTTT. This sequence encodes CASSSQGAGQPQHF.

As concerns this clonotype: A read error may explain this, as a much larger clone is one base away. CDR3: CASSIGTARSSGANVLTF. As DNA, the CDR3 is TGTGCCAGTAGTATAGGGACAGCGAGATCCTCTGGGGCCAACGTCCTGACTTTC. The chain is built from TRBV19 and TRBJ2-6; maybe TRBD1 (6 bases). Germline values: CDR1 LNHDA, CDR2 SQIVND (reference sequence). With 1 base removed from V and 0 bases from J, the gap between germline ends came to 13 bases. This CDR3 has 18 residues.

This clonotype was seen just once. Possible read error: a much larger clone is one base away. The V and J genes are TRBV20-1 and TRBJ2-7; the D is unclear. CDR1 DFQATT and CDR2 SNEGSKA come from the germline V gene (reference sequence). Trimming took 0 bases from V and 1 from J, leaving 10 bases between them. The CDR3 length is 14 residues. CDR3 nucleotides: TGCAGTGCTAGAGACACCGACGGATCCTACGAGCAGTACTTC. It yields the protein CSARDTDGSYEQYF.

Points on this clonotype: It may be a read error: a sequence one base away is much more abundant. V gene TRBV10-3 combines with J gene TRBJ1-6; 8 positions agree with TRBD1. The germline gives CDR1 ENHRY, CDR2 SYGVKD. The CDR3 runs to 14 residues. V dropped 4 bases and J dropped 10; count of bases not matched to a gene: 6. CDR3 region: CAISVGQVKSPLHF. The CDR3 DNA reads as TGTGCCATCAGTGTGGGACAGGTCAAATCACCCCTCCACTTT.

The CDR3 region is CASGLDRGWDTQYF. As DNA, the CDR3 is TGCGCCAGCGGCCTAGACAGGGGTTGGGATACGCAGTATTTT. This rearrangement joins TRBV4-3 to TRBJ2-3, with 8 nucleotides matching TRBD1. The CDR3 runs 14 residues. V shed 8 bases and J 6 bases; nucleotides not matched to a gene: 10. CDR1 LGHNA and CDR2 YSLEER come from the germline V gene.

V gene TRBV6-1 combines with J gene TRBJ2-7; D gene unclear. Germline CDR1 MNHNS, CDR2 SASEGT. The CDR3 has 14 amino acids. The V gene lost 5 bases and the J gene lost 0 bases, with 11 bases spanning the gap. The CDR3, as DNA: TGTGCCAGCAGTCCCCTCACCCCCTCCTACGAGCAGTACGTC. Its translation is CASSPLTPSYEQYV.

This clonotype was seen a few times. This rearrangement joins TRBV5-5 to TRBJ2-3; possibly TRBD1 for D (5 bases). The V gene lost 2 bases and the J gene lost 6 bases, with 7 bases spanning the gap. The CDR3 is made up of 12 amino acids. Germline V lookup: CDR1 SGHKS, CDR2 YYEKEE (reference sequence). CDR3 sequence: CASSFRDDTQYF. The CDR3 DNA reads TGTGCCAGCAGCTTCAGGGATGATACGCAGTATTTT.

The chain couples TRBV5-1 to TRBJ1-2; D gene unclear. V lost 0 bases and J lost 5, with 5 bases in between. Germline V gene data show CDR1 as SGHRS and CDR2 as YFSETQ. The CDR3 is made up of 12 amino acids. The CDR3 loop reads CASSLEAYGYTF. The CDR3, as DNA: TGCGCCAGCAGCTTGGAAGCGTATGGCTACACCTTC. Using reference TRBV5-1 and TRBJ1-2 for the parts outside the CDR3, the full variable domain is KAGVTQTPRYLIKTRGQQVTLSCSPISGHRSVSWYQQTPGQGLQFLFEYFSETQRNKGNFPGRFSGRQFSNSRSEMNVSTLELGDSALYLCASSLEAYGYTFGSGTRLTVV.

In this sample, this clonotype turned up a few times. V and J are TRBV13 and TRBJ2-2; D unresolved. Germline V lookup: CDR1 PRHDT, CDR2 FYEKMQ (reference sequence). The CDR3 sequence is 13 residues long. Deletions cut 3 bases from V and 7 bases from J, with 9 bases between. The CDR3 nucleotides are TGTGCCAGCAGCTTTGGACGGATCGGGGAGCTGTTTTTT. Protein: CASSFGRIGELFF.

The V gene is TRBV11-2, the J gene TRBJ1-1; 12 positions agree with TRBD1. The germline V gene encodes CDR1 SGHAT and CDR2 FQNNGV. The CDR3 runs to 17 residues. The V gene end was trimmed by 4 bases and the J gene end by 5 bases; junction bases not matched to a gene: 11. The DNA for the CDR3 is TGTGCCAGCAGCTCCGAAGGGACAGGGGGCTGGAAAACTGAAGCTTTCTTT. Residues: CASSSEGTGGWKTEAFF.

V and J are TRBV20-1 and TRBJ2-3; no clear D gene. CDR3 length: 14 amino acids. Per the germline V gene, CDR1 is DFQATT and CDR2 is SNEGSKA (reference sequence). The germline V and J ends were trimmed by 5 bases and 1 base, with 13 bases remaining between them. The CDR3 DNA reads as TGCAGTGCTGGACCCCCGGCAGGCACAGATACGCAGTATTTT. Translation gives CSAGPPAGTDTQYF.

This clonotype was seen more than once but under ten times. The chain couples TRBV4-3 to TRBJ1-2; D not resolved. The germline V and J ends were trimmed by 5 bases and 3 bases, with 13 bases remaining between them. In germline, CDR1 is LGHNA, CDR2 YSLEER. The CDR3 contains 14 residues. The CDR3 loop reads CASSLGRRDYGYTF. CDR3 DNA: TGCGCCAGCAGCTTGGGGAGAAGGGACTATGGCTACACCTTC.

As for this clonotype: It may be a read error: a sequence one base away is much more abundant. The chain is built from TRBV6-1 and TRBJ1-2; D is uncertain. CDR1 and CDR2 (germline): MNHNS, SASEGT. The CDR3 extends over 13 amino acids. The V gene lost 5 bases and the J gene lost 8 bases, with 15 bases spanning the gap. CDR3 amino acids: CASSYSTDGGYTF. The CDR3 coding sequence is TGTGCCAGCAGTTACTCAACCGATGGGGGCTACACCTTC.

CDR3 DNA sequence: TGCGCCAGCAGCTTGGCGGCAGGACTTGTGACTGAAGCTTTCTTT. Translation gives CASSLAAGLVTEAFF. The gene calls are TRBV5-1 and TRBJ1-1; D not certain. Germline V gives CDR1 SGHRS, CDR2 YFSETQ. Between the trimmed V and J ends, which lost 0 bases and 5 bases, there was a span of 14 bases. This CDR3 comprises 15 residues.

This rearrangement joins TRBV20-1 to TRBJ2-5; 14 bases are shared with TRBD2. Germline CDR1 reads DFQATT; CDR2 reads SNEGSKA (reference sequence). V shed 6 bases, J shed 4 bases, and the junction held 7 bases outside the gene matches. The CDR3 contains 15 residues. The CDR3 sequence is CSAMGLAGARETQYF. CDR3 bases: TGCAGTGCCATGGGACTAGCGGGGGCCAGAGAGACCCAGTACTTC.

The genes are TRBV14 and TRBJ1-1; D perhaps matches TRBD1 (5 bases). Germline CDR1 is SGHDN and CDR2 is FVKESK. CDR3 length: 13 residues. Deletions cut 8 bases from V and 4 bases from J, with 14 bases between. CDR3 residues: CASRWGVITEAFF. CDR3 nucleotide sequence: TGTGCCAGCCGCTGGGGGGTGATCACTGAAGCTTTCTTT.

V usage is TRBV5-6 and J usage is TRBJ2-2, with D possibly matching TRBD1 (7 bases). The germline V and J ends were trimmed by 1 base and 4 bases, with 20 bases remaining between them. There are 18 residues in the CDR3. In germline, CDR1 is SGHDT, CDR2 YYEEEE. CDR3 in DNA: TGTGCCAGCAGCTTGAAGGGCCCCGGCCAGGGGGGCACCGGGGAGCTGTTTTTT. This codes for CASSLKGPGQGGTGELFF.

About this clonotype itself: A much larger clone is a single base away; this may be a read error. The chain is built from TRBV6-5 and TRBJ1-1; D gene unclear. Deletions cut 5 bases from V and 2 bases from J, with 18 bases between. This CDR3 has 16 residues. Germline V gives CDR1 MNHEY, CDR2 SVGAGI. The CDR3 bases are TGTGCCAGCAGTGAACTGGCGGGGAAAGCTAACACTGAAGCTTTCTTT. Translation gives CASSELAGKANTEAFF.

This clonotype was counted a few times. This chain joins TRBV20-1 and TRBJ1-1; D is unresolved. The CDR3 length is 13 residues. Germline CDR1 is DFQATT and CDR2 is SNEGSKA (reference sequence). Trimming pared 3 bases from V and 6 bases from J, leaving 14 bases between. CDR3 sequence (DNA): TGCAGTGCTAGGAGCTCTACCAACGCTGAAGCTTTCTTT. Amino acid sequence: CSARSSTNAEAFF.